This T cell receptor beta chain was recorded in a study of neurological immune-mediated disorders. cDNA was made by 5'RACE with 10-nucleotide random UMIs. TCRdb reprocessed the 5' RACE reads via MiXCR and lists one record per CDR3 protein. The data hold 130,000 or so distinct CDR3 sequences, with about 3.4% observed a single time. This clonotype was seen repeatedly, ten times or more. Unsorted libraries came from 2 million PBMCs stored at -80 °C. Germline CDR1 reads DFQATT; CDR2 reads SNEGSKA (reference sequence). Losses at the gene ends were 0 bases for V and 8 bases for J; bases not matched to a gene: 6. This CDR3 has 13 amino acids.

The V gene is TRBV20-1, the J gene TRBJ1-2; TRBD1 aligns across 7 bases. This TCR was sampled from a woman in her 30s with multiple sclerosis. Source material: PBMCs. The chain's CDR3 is CSAREQGSGGYTF. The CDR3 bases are TGCAGTGCTAGAGAACAGGGGTCGGGCGGCTACACCTTC.